Listed below are T cell receptor beta chains from one sample, sequenced in a study of T cell repertoires in cytomegalovirus infection. No antigen has been identified for these receptors. A single record per CDR3 protein comes from TCRdb applying MiXCR to the reads. The table shows some 220,000 distinct CDR3 sequences, with 35% to 40% occurring only once. Specimen: CD8+ T cells from cultured PBMCs, collected from culture after CMV antigen stimulation. Receptors were obtained from a human donor in good health (CMV status not recorded). Some clones in this sample may be carry-over from other donors' samples. CDR3s include the opening cysteine and the closing phenylalanine or tryptophan. The order of the fields is J gene, clone size, D gene, V gene, CDR3 protein, CDR3 DNA. A D gene is named only where the DNA matches it firmly. Size values are once, few and many counts, or a class for expanded clones, and some rows have none.

>TRBJ2-1|-|-|TRBV11-2
CASSLNRQIYNEQFF
TGTGCCAGCAGCTTAAATCGACAGATCTACAATGAGCAGTTCTTC
>TRBJ2-1|-|TRBD2|TRBV30
CAWEQGAGDYNEQFF
TGTGCCTGGGAGCAGGGAGCGGGAGACTACAATGAGCAGTTCTTC
>TRBJ2-1|-|-|TRBV11-2
CASSLIHSYNEQFF
TGTGCCAGCAGCTTAATACACTCCTACAATGAGCAGTTCTTC
>TRBJ2-1|few|-|TRBV27
CASSLRYHNEQFF
TGTGCCAGCAGTTTACGCTACCACAATGAGCAGTTCTTC
>TRBJ1-1|-|TRBD1|TRBV7-2
CASSSQLGQGAMNTEAFF
TGTGCCAGCAGCTCGCAATTGGGACAGGGGGCCATGAACACTGAAGCTTTCTTT
>TRBJ2-1|-|-|TRBV11-1
CASRPLARPHEQFF
TGTGCCAGCAGGCCGCTAGCGCGACCTCATGAGCAGTTCTTC
>TRBJ2-7|-|-|TRBV27
CASSLSAVSYEQYF
TGTGCCAGCAGTTTAAGTGCTGTCTCCTACGAGCAGTACTTC
>TRBJ2-7|-|TRBD2|TRBV7-2
CASSPEGLAGGLTYEQYF
TGTGCCAGCAGCCCAGAGGGACTAGCGGGAGGGCTTACCTACGAGCAGTACTTC
>TRBJ2-3|-|TRBD2|TRBV7-6
CASSFSGGDPDTQYF
TGTGCCAGCAGCTTTAGCGGGGGGGACCCAGATACGCAGTATTTT
>TRBJ2-2|few|-|TRBV7-6
CASSLALEGPNTGELFF
TGTGCCAGCAGCTTAGCGCTCGAGGGGCCGAACACCGGGGAGCTGTTTTTT
>TRBJ2-7|once|-|TRBV20-1
CSAGDGTYEQYF
TGCAGTGCCGGGGACGGGACCTACGAGCAGTACTTC
>TRBJ1-1|few|-|TRBV28
CASSSPRTLTVVAEAFF
TGTGCCAGCAGTTCGCCCCGGACACTGACCGTCGTTGCTGAAGCTTTCTTT
>TRBJ2-1|many|TRBD2|TRBV7-8
CASSLEGLAIEQFF
TGTGCCAGCAGCTTAGAAGGACTAGCCATTGAGCAGTTCTTC
>TRBJ2-1|-|TRBD2|TRBV12-3/TRBV12-4
CASSAGTSGGDFYNEQFF
TGTGCCAGCAGCGCCGGGACTAGCGGGGGGGACTTCTACAATGAGCAGTTCTTC
>TRBJ1-3|few|TRBD1|TRBV20-1
CSAIDREFGNTIYF
TGCAGTGCTATCGACAGGGAGTTTGGAAACACCATATATTTT
>TRBJ2-7|few|TRBD2|TRBV11-2
CASSELGGSSYEQYF
TGTGCCAGCAGCGAGTTGGGGGGGTCTTCCTACGAGCAGTACTTC
>TRBJ2-7|-|-|TRBV5-4
CASSFSRGANEQYF
TGTGCCAGCAGCTTTAGTCGGGGAGCGAACGAGCAGTACTTC
>TRBJ2-5|-|-|TRBV6-8
CASSTYEMETQYF
TGTGCCAGCAGTACCTACGAAATGGAGACCCAGTACTTC
>TRBJ2-1|-|TRBD1|TRBV6-1
CASREEDRSSYNEQFF
TGTGCCAGCAGGGAGGAGGACAGGAGCTCCTACAATGAGCAGTTCTTC
>TRBJ2-7|few|TRBD1|TRBV12-3/TRBV12-4
CASSPGQGIFYEQYF
TGTGCCAGCAGCCCGGGACAGGGGATATTCTACGAGCAGTACTTC
>TRBJ2-7|few|-|TRBV7-9
CASSGDEQYF
TGTGCCAGTTCCGGGGACGAGCAGTACTTC
>TRBJ2-7|many|TRBD2|TRBV7-2
CASSSLIAGGPRGSYEQYF
TGTGCCAGCAGCTCACTGATCGCGGGAGGGCCGAGGGGCTCCTACGAGCAGTACTTC
>TRBJ2-7|-|-|TRBV4-1
CASSTVEGQNEQYF
TGCGCCAGCAGCACCGTGGAGGGTCAGAACGAGCAGTACTTC
>TRBJ2-3|-|TRBD1|TRBV7-2
CASTVADRGLDTQYF
TGTGCCAGCACCGTGGCGGACAGGGGGTTGGATACGCAGTATTTT
>TRBJ2-7|few|TRBD1|TRBV12-3/TRBV12-4
CASSFGTGEPEQYF
TGTGCCAGCAGTTTTGGGACAGGGGAGCCGGAGCAGTACTTC
>TRBJ2-3|-|-|TRBV12-3/TRBV12-4
CASSPDLTDTQYF
TGTGCCAGCAGCCCAGACCTCACAGATACGCAGTATTTT
>TRBJ1-2|few|TRBD1|TRBV25-1
CASSERRQGYGYTF
TGTGCCAGCAGTGAAAGGAGACAGGGATATGGCTACACCTTC
>TRBJ1-2|-|-|TRBV7-9
CATQPKQIYLSNYGYTF
TGTGCCACTCAGCCAAAGCAGATCTACCTTTCTAACTATGGCTACACCTTC
>TRBJ2-1|-|-|TRBV19
CASGEGSEQFF
TGTGCCAGTGGGGAAGGGAGTGAGCAGTTCTTC
>TRBJ1-1|-|-|TRBV25-1
CASSPRGAGTEAFF
TGTGCCAGCAGCCCCCGCGGGGCAGGCACTGAAGCTTTCTTT
>TRBJ1-5|-|-|TRBV20-1
CSAPASQFGPRPQHF
TGCAGTGCTCCCGCCAGCCAATTTGGCCCAAGGCCCCAGCATTTT
>TRBJ1-1|once|TRBD1|TRBV12-5
CASGRGTGVGEAFF
TGTGCTAGTGGACGCGGGACAGGGGTCGGCGAAGCTTTCTTT
>TRBJ1-2|-|TRBD1|TRBV7-9
CASSLKGQDNDGYTF
TGTGCCAGCAGCTTAAAAGGACAGGATAACGATGGCTACACCTTC
>TRBJ1-1|-|-|TRBV19
CASSFRTAGTEAFF
TGTGCCAGTAGTTTCCGGACAGCGGGGACTGAAGCTTTCTTT
>TRBJ2-3|-|-|TRBV27
CASSLSRDFGPDTQYF
TGTGCCAGCAGTTTATCGAGGGATTTTGGGCCAGATACGCAGTATTTT
>TRBJ2-3|-|-|TRBV27
CASSLYLSTDTQYF
TGTGCCAGCAGTTTATATCTTAGCACAGATACGCAGTATTTT
>TRBJ1-1|-|TRBD1|TRBV15
CATSRGPGQRNTEAFF
TGTGCCACCAGCAGAGGTCCGGGACAGAGGAACACTGAAGCTTTCTTT